A single sample is the source of the 31 T cell receptor beta chains below, sequenced in a study of T-cell memory formation after mild COVID-19. TCRdb independently ran MiXCR on the 5' RACE reads; one entry per CDR3 protein. In the table there are roughly 450,000 distinct CDR3 sequences, about 20% of which are singletons. Material for sequencing was PBMCs or a T cell subset sorted from them (not recorded which). These TCRs come from an adult woman who had mild COVID-19 (a few samples of this study predate the infection). Cell type and time point are not known.

This clonotype was counted a few times. The J gene is TRBJ1-2, the V gene TRBV5-6, with D perhaps TRBD1 (6 bases). V shed 4 bases and J shed 2 bases, with 15 bases lying between them. The V gene's germline CDR1 is SGHDT and CDR2 YYEEEE. The length of the CDR3 is 15 residues. Here the CDR3 reads CASSVGGRANYGYTF. CDR3 bases: TGTGCCAGCAGCGTGGGGGGCAGGGCGAACTATGGCTACACCTTC.

The chain has TRBV11-3 and TRBJ2-1; the match to TRBD2 covers 10 bases. This CDR3 has 15 residues. The junction had 8 bases not matched to a gene; V was cut back by 10 bases and J by 2 bases. Germline CDR1 and CDR2: SGHNT and YENEEA. The CDR3 coding sequence is TGTGCCACTTTGTTTAGCGGGAGGACCTACAATGAGCAGTTCTTC. Its translation: CATLFSGRTYNEQFF.

This chain connects TRBV5-1 to TRBJ2-2; 8 nucleotides line up with TRBD2. Germline V gives CDR1 SGHRS, CDR2 YFSETQ. CDR3 length: 19 residues. Trimming at V came to 1 base and at J to 2 bases, leaving 13 bases not matched to a gene. CDR3 DNA: TGCGCCAGCAGCTTGACCCTGACTAGAGCGGGAGCCAACACCGGGGAGCTGTTTTTT. Translating it yields CASSLTLTRAGANTGELFF.

This clonotype turned up a few times. The chain carries TRBV10-3 and TRBJ2-7; D unresolved. This CDR3 has 13 residues. V lost 10 bases, J lost 0 bases, and 13 bases lay in between. The V gene's germline CDR1 is ENHRY and CDR2 SYGVKD. CDR3 nucleotide sequence: TGTGCCACCGAGGCCGGCACCTCCTACGAGCAGTACTTC. Translation gives CATEAGTSYEQYF.

The genes are TRBV24-1 and TRBJ2-1; 7 positions agree with TRBD1. J was trimmed by 0 bases and V by 4 bases; bases with no gene match: 5. Germline-derived CDR1 and CDR2 are KGHDR and SFDVKD. This CDR3 has 16 residues. The DNA of the CDR3 is TGTGCCACCAGTGAACCACAGGGGAGCTCCTACAATGAGCAGTTCTTC. This codes for CATSEPQGSSYNEQFF.

The chain links TRBV9 to TRBJ2-7; 8 bases map to TRBD1. This CDR3 contains 16 residues. Trimming removed 0 bases from V and 3 bases from J; junction bases left unmatched: 8. The germline V gene has CDR1 SGDLS and CDR2 YYNGEE. Here the CDR3 reads CASSVDDRGTIYEQYF. DNA for the CDR3: TGTGCCAGCAGCGTAGATGACAGGGGAACGATCTACGAGCAGTACTTC.

This clonotype was seen only a few times. This chain links TRBV5-6 with TRBJ1-1; the D is unclear. The CDR3 sequence is 14 residues long. The germline V and J ends were trimmed by 2 bases and 0 bases, with 8 bases remaining between them. Germline loops: CDR1 SGHDT, CDR2 YYEEEE. The CDR3 nucleotides are TGTGCCAGCAGCTTTTGGGGATTGAACACTGAAGCTTTCTTT. Protein sequence: CASSFWGLNTEAFF.

This chain links TRBV4-3 with TRBJ2-1; 8 nucleotides agree with TRBD1. Trimming cost V 5 bases and J 9 bases; bases outside gene matches: 21. The germline V gene has CDR1 LGHNA and CDR2 YSLEER. This CDR3 has 18 residues. This CDR3 reads CASSFTAPGQGSFSEQFF. The CDR3 bases are TGCGCCAGCAGCTTCACCGCCCCCGGACAGGGAAGTTTCAGTGAGCAGTTCTTC.

This sequence joins TRBV6-2 or TRBV6-3 and TRBJ2-5; 7 nucleotides line up with TRBD1. Germline CDR1 reads MNHEY; CDR2 reads SVGEGT. V was clipped by 6 bases and J by 5 bases; unmatched bases: 6. The CDR3 totals 13 residues. CDR3 residues: CASSPQGYETQYF. CDR3 nucleotide sequence: TGTGCCAGCAGCCCACAGGGGTATGAGACCCAGTACTTC.

The chain uses TRBV7-9 and TRBJ2-1; D remains ambiguous. The CDR3 is 14 amino acids. Germline CDR1 SEHNR, CDR2 FQNEAQ (reference sequence). With 1 base removed from V and 8 bases from J, the gap between germline ends came to 12 bases. DNA of the CDR3: TGTGCCAGCAGCTTAGGGGTTAGTAGGGATGAGCAGTTCTTC. As protein: CASSLGVSRDEQFF.

Only a few counts were recorded for this clonotype. This sequence joins TRBV6-1 and TRBJ2-7; 7 bases agree with TRBD1. Germline loops: CDR1 MNHNS, CDR2 SASEGT. This CDR3 region has 16 residues. V lost 0 bases and J lost 3; bases outside the gene matches: 8. Here the CDR3 DNA reads TGTGCCAGCAGTGAAGCTCCGTTGGGACAGTTCTACGAGCAGTACTTC. Translated, it gives CASSEAPLGQFYEQYF.

Only a few counts were recorded for this clonotype. The genes are TRBV9 and TRBJ2-3; 8 nucleotides align to TRBD1. J was trimmed by 2 bases and V by 3 bases; bases with no gene match: 5. From germline, CDR1 is SGDLS and CDR2 YYNGEE. CDR3 length: 15 residues. CDR3 in DNA: TGTGCCAGCAGCGCCTCACAGGGGGTCACAGATACGCAGTATTTT. Translated: CASSASQGVTDTQYF.

V and J are TRBV5-1 and TRBJ2-7; D not resolved. Germline CDR1 is SGHRS and CDR2 is YFSETQ. This CDR3 contains 15 residues. Trimming removed 2 bases at V and 0 bases at J, with 12 bases between. The CDR3 bases are TGCGCCAGCAGCTTATATTCCCCGAGCTCCTACGAGCAGTACTTC. Protein product: CASSLYSPSSYEQYF.

This clonotype has just a few counts. V and J are TRBV7-2 and TRBJ2-7, with D unresolved. CDR3 length: 13 amino acids. The germline gives CDR1 SGHTA, CDR2 FQGNSA. Trimming pared 4 bases from V and 2 bases from J, leaving 9 bases between. CDR3 sequence: CASSSVGPYEQYF. CDR3 DNA: TGTGCCAGCAGCTCCGTCGGGCCCTACGAGCAGTACTTC.

There are a few counts of this clonotype. This chain connects TRBV7-9 to TRBJ2-4; TRBD1 agrees at 7 bases. This CDR3 contains 17 residues. Germline loops: CDR1 SEHNR, CDR2 FQNEAQ (reference sequence). Trimming removed 5 bases from V and 0 bases from J; junction bases left unmatched: 10. DNA of the CDR3: TGTGCCAGCAGCCAAGCAGGGACAGACAAAGCCAAAAACATTCAGTACTTC. Amino acid sequence: CASSQAGTDKAKNIQYF.

This clonotype was counted many times. The CDR3 region is CASSFQGNTEAFF. The CDR3 DNA reads as TGTGCCAGCAGTTTTCAGGGGAACACTGAAGCTTTCTTT. This chain joins TRBV27 and TRBJ1-1; D may be TRBD1 (5 bases). The CDR3 has 13 residues. Germline CDR1 and CDR2: MNHEY and SMNVEV (reference sequence). Trimming removed 3 bases at V and 1 base at J, with 6 bases between.

The chain carries TRBV7-2 and TRBJ1-1; D not certain. CDR1 is SGHTA and CDR2 is FQGNSA in the germline V gene. The CDR3 has 13 amino acids. Trimming pared 7 bases from V and 5 bases from J, leaving 14 bases between. The CDR3, as DNA: TGTGCCAGCATCGCCTGGGAAGGGACTGAAGCTTTCTTT. Amino acids: CASIAWEGTEAFF.

V usage is TRBV7-9 and J usage is TRBJ2-5, with no clear D. The CDR3 is 15 residues long. Trimming took off 0 bases at V and 5 bases at J, with 13 bases between the two ends. CDR1 SEHNR and CDR2 FQNEAQ come from the germline V gene (reference sequence). For the CDR3, the DNA is TGTGCCAGCAGCTTAGCAAGACTCCCTTCGGAGACCCAGTACTTC. Its translation is CASSLARLPSETQYF.

There are a few counts of this clonotype. The rearrangement joins TRBV5-1 to TRBJ2-3, with 9 bases aligning to TRBD1. The CDR3 is 16 amino acids. With 2 bases clipped from V and 0 bases from J, the junction kept 4 bases outside the gene matches. The germline CDR1 and CDR2 sequences are SGHRS and YFSETQ. CDR3 sequence: CASSLDGQGSTDTQYF. For the CDR3, the DNA is TGCGCCAGCAGCTTAGACGGACAGGGGAGCACAGATACGCAGTATTTT.

J is TRBJ2-1 and V is TRBV3-1; 8 bases fit TRBD2. CDR1 is LGHDT and CDR2 is YNNKEL in the germline V gene (reference sequence). CDR3 length: 18 amino acids. V was clipped by 3 bases and J by 4 bases; unmatched bases: 14. The CDR3 DNA is TGTGCCAGCAGCCAGCCCCGGGGGGGCAACCCCTTTTACAATGAGCAGTTCTTC. It specifies CASSQPRGGNPFYNEQFF.

J is TRBJ2-7 and V is TRBV5-1; D perhaps matches TRBD1 (6 bases). This CDR3 is 15 amino acids long. In germline, CDR1 is SGHRS, CDR2 YFSETQ. Deletions cut 0 bases from V and 7 bases from J, with 17 bases between. CDR3 sequence (DNA): TGCGCCAGCAGCTTGGCGTGGGGGCCTACGTGGGAGCAGTACTTC. This codes for CASSLAWGPTWEQYF.

This chain connects TRBV24-1 to TRBJ2-1, with D possibly matching TRBD2 (6 bases). V lost 9 bases and J lost 13, with 24 bases in between. Germline loops: CDR1 KGHDR, CDR2 SFDVKD. The CDR3 sequence is 14 residues long. The CDR3 DNA follows: TGTGCCACCCGACCCGGATCGGGGGACCTAGCCCAGTTCTTC. The encoded protein is CATRPGSGDLAQFF.

The rearrangement joins TRBV4-1 to TRBJ1-1; TRBD1 matches 11 bases. Trimming at V came to 0 bases and at J to 4 bases, leaving 4 bases not matched to a gene. The CDR3 consists of 16 residues. Germline assignment: CDR1 MGHRA and CDR2 YSYEKL. CDR3 region: CASSQDVGQGGTEAFF. The CDR3 DNA follows: TGCGCCAGCAGCCAAGATGTGGGACAGGGGGGCACTGAAGCTTTCTTT.

The CDR3 here is CASSYSWAKSKHGELFF. The CDR3 DNA reads as TGTGCCAGCAGTTACTCGTGGGCGAAATCCAAACATGGGGAGCTGTTTTTT. The chain is built from TRBV6-2 or TRBV6-3 and TRBJ2-2; D call uncertain. The CDR3 totals 17 residues. V lost 0 bases to trimming and J lost 8 bases, with 19 bases between them. CDR1 and CDR2 (germline): MNHEY, SVGEGT.

This clonotype occurred a few times. The rearrangement links TRBV24-1 to TRBJ2-3; TRBD2 matches at 7 bases. The CDR3 has 16 residues. The junction had 11 bases not matched to a gene; V was cut back by 3 bases and J by 6 bases. The V gene's germline CDR1 is KGHDR and CDR2 SFDVKD. CDR3 nucleotide sequence: TGTGCCACCAGTGATCCCTCGGGGGGAAATGGTGATACGCAGTATTTT. It encodes CATSDPSGGNGDTQYF.

This clonotype was counted only a few times. CDR3 amino acids: CATSESRLAGYQETQYF. The CDR3 bases are TGTGCCACCAGTGAGTCCCGACTAGCGGGGTACCAAGAGACCCAGTACTTC. V is TRBV24-1 and J is TRBJ2-5; TRBD2 agrees at 11 bases. Germline values: CDR1 KGHDR, CDR2 SFDVKD. The CDR3 loop spans 17 amino acids. The V and J ends lost 4 bases and 0 bases, in that order; junction bases with no gene match: 6.

This clonotype was seen more than once but under ten times. The gene calls are TRBV27 and TRBJ1-4; D perhaps matches TRBD1 (5 bases). V was pared by 3 bases and J by 8 bases, with 13 bases between. Germline V gene data show CDR1 as MNHEY and CDR2 as SMNVEV (reference sequence). This CDR3 has 14 amino acids. CDR3 sequence (DNA): TGTGCCAGCAGTTTTGCGGGGCCAGGCGAAAAACTGTTTTTT. It yields the protein CASSFAGPGEKLFF.

This clonotype was counted a few times. The J gene is TRBJ2-5, the V gene TRBV2, with TRBD2 matching 11 bases. The length of the CDR3 is 15 residues. Germline assignment: CDR1 SNHLY and CDR2 FYNNEI. The V gene end was trimmed by 6 bases and the J gene end by 4 bases; junction bases not matched to a gene: 7. The CDR3, as DNA: TGTGCCAGCAGGGCTAGCGGGGGGCCCCTAGAGACCCAGTACTTC. Protein: CASRASGGPLETQYF.

This clonotype has more than one count but fewer than ten. The chain is built from TRBV6-2 or TRBV6-3 and TRBJ1-5; TRBD1 is a possible D gene (5 bases). The ends were cut back, 7 bases at V and 3 bases at J, with 7 bases in the middle. Germline CDR1 is MNHEY and CDR2 is SVGEGT. CDR3 length: 12 amino acids. The CDR3 nucleotides are TGTGCCAGCACGGGGGACAATCAGCCCCAGCATTTT. Its translation: CASTGDNQPQHF.

The chain recombines TRBV7-9 with TRBJ2-1, with a weak D call TRBD2 (6 bases). The V end was cut by 4 bases, the J end by 0 bases, with 19 bases between. Germline V gives CDR1 SEHNR, CDR2 FQNEAQ (reference sequence). CDR3 length equals 18 residues. DNA for the CDR3: TGTGCCAGCAGCTCGACATACACCGGGACTGTCTCCTACAATGAGCAGTTCTTC. It codes for CASSSTYTGTVSYNEQFF. The variable domain in full, with the rest retrieved from reference TRBV7-9 and TRBJ2-1, is DTGVSQNPRHKITKRGQNVTFRCDPISEHNRLYWYRQTLGQGPEFLTYFQNEAQLEKSRLLSDRFSAERPKGSFSTLEIQRTEQGDSAMYLCASSSTYTGTVSYNEQFFGPGTRLTVL.

The rearrangement uses TRBV15 and TRBJ2-3; 7 nucleotides match TRBD1. Germline V gene data show CDR1 as LNHNV and CDR2 as YYDKDF (reference sequence). Unmatched junction bases numbered 3, after V lost 2 bases and J lost 4 bases. The CDR3 has 14 residues. Here the CDR3 DNA reads TGTGCCACCAGCAGAAGGGGACAGTCAGATACGCAGTATTTT. It encodes CATSRRGQSDTQYF.